A selection of T cell receptor beta chains follows, all from one sample in a study of blood T cell repertoires in COVID-19. Repertoires were generated with immunoSEQ multiplex PCR, while TCRdb's copy carries only in-frame clones and drops some. The table has about 240,000 clones, roughly 80% seen once. The material sequenced was peripheral blood. These receptors originate from a woman aged 70-85 years with acute or convalescent COVID-19. Each CDR3 is given with its conserved first and last residue.

>TRBV12-3/TRBV12-4|13
CASSFTGGQPQHF
>TRBV28|13
CASDNPGANVLTF
>TRBV24-1|15
CATSEGQVLADTQYF
>TRBV5-1|17
CASSLGSGGVYNSPLHF
>TRBV7-9|12
CASSFSTGELFF
>TRBV7-2|15
CASSPQGTNTGELFF
>TRBV10-3|14
CAIEGGLGTGELFF
>TRBV28|14
CASSVPRQKNIQYF
>TRBV10-3|13
CATGGVNNSPLHF
>TRBV18|14
CASSPRTANEKLFF
>TRBV18|16
CASSPPKTGTTYEQYF
>TRBV7-9|14
CASSFGRADEKLFF
>TRBV6-5|13
CASSYSRGGPQHF
>TRBV15|14
CATSVTGTVYGYTF
>TRBV3-1/TRBV3-2|15
CASSPGTGGHYEQYF
>TRBV6-5|15
CASSFGTGGNQPQHF
>TRBV18|15
CASSPQGLGNEKLFF
>TRBV7-6|16
CASSPQPGLAGETQYF
>TRBV7-9|12
CASSSQGDGYTF
>TRBV6-5|15
CASSYFGTAYNEQFF
>TRBV14|15
CASSGRDSSYNEQFF
>TRBV5-1|14
CASSLVPGDYGYTF
>TRBV2|12
CASRDILGEQFF
>TRBV6-4|18
CASRTTGGPSSANYGYTF
>TRBV5-6|16
CASSKQGALDNSPLHF
>TRBV11-2|17
CASSRIRDRVSGNTIYF
>TRBV3-1/TRBV3-2|15
CASSLAGGLHDEQFF
>TRBV21-1|17
CASSLGLAGEWADTQYF
>TRBV5-1|14
CASSLSPPSTEAFF
>TRBV30|15
CASTQGGFYNSPLHF
>TRBV5-1|13
CASSSLLDNEQFF
>TRBV4-1|15
CASSQGGARSRGYTF
>TRBV28|16
CASSLGQGQEYSPLHF
>TRBV28|12
CATSGVNTEAFF
>TRBV6-2/TRBV6-3|15
CASSYLGTAYNEQFF
>TRBV7-9|13
CASSQGSNQPQHF
>TRBV9|12
CASSAWGDTIYF
>TRBV7-2|15
CASSLGAGSTGKLFF
>TRBV6-5|12
CANWDRNTEAFF
>TRBV5-1|14
CASTQGRVNTEAFF
>TRBV7-2|16
CASSFGQGYYNSPLHF
>TRBV18|13
CASSLALNQPQHF
>TRBV4-3|15
CASSQDHPGPYEQYF
>TRBV2|14
CASRKTVTNTEAFF
>TRBV18|15
CASSPRQGDNTEAFF
>TRBV7-9|12
CASSPELGGYTF
>TRBV5-4|15
CASSARDSSTDTQYF
>TRBV15|13
CATQTGLNQPQHF
>TRBV4-1|15
CASSRRQGIMEKLFF
>TRBV6-2/TRBV6-3|12
CASSYGQGGYTF
>TRBV6-4|16
CASSVSGGLNTDTQYF
>TRBV18|13
CASSPQQNEKLFF
>TRBV3-1/TRBV3-2|14
CASSQAGGNGEAFF
>TRBV7-2|13
CASTPLFNYGYTF
>TRBV5-4|15
CASSLGGEGTYEQYF